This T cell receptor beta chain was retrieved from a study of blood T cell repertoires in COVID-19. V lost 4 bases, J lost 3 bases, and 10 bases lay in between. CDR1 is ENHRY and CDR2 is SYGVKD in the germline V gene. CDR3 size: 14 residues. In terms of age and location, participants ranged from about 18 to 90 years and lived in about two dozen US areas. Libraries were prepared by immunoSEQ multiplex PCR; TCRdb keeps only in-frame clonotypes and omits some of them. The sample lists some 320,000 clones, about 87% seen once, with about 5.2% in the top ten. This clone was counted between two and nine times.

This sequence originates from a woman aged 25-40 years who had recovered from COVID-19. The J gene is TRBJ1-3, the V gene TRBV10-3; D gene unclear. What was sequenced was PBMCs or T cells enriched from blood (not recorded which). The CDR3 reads CAISGTDLGNTIYF. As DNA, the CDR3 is TGTGCCATCAGTGGCACTGATCTTGGAAACACCATATATTTT.